Presented here are 28 T cell receptor beta chains from one specimen sequenced in a study of blood T cell repertoires in COVID-19. Only in-frame clones appear in the TCRdb table, and some are missing; sequencing was by immunoSEQ multiplex PCR. Counted here are over 90,000 clones, around four fifths occurring once; the ten biggest clones make up 9.5% to 15%. The specimen was peripheral blood. The receptor source for this set is a human donor in a cohort sampled during active COVID-19.

The rearrangement uses TRBV6-5 and TRBJ1-1; D may be TRBD1 (6 bases). With 7 bases removed from V and 7 bases from J, the gap between germline ends came to 22 bases. Germline CDR1 and CDR2: MNHEY and SVGAGI. The CDR3 runs to 15 residues. The CDR3 loop reads CASMNRARVMGEAFF. For the CDR3, the DNA is TGTGCCAGCATGAACAGGGCACGGGTAATGGGTGAAGCTTTCTTT.

The chain uses TRBV7-8 and TRBJ1-2, with D possibly matching TRBD1 (5 bases). V lost 0 bases and J lost 3, with 17 bases in between. CDR1 SGHVS and CDR2 FQNEAQ come from the germline V gene. The CDR3 runs 17 residues. The CDR3 region is CASSLALFRGNYYGYTF. CDR3 sequence (DNA): TGTGCCAGCAGCTTAGCGCTGTTTCGGGGGAACTACTATGGCTACACCTTC.

CDR3 DNA: TGTGCCAGCATCCCTAGGGGACTAGCAGGTGATACGCAGTATTTT. This translates into CASIPRGLAGDTQYF. The rearrangement joins TRBV6-2 or TRBV6-3 to TRBJ2-3; 9 positions agree with TRBD2. Germline assignment: CDR1 MNHEY and CDR2 SVGEGT. This CDR3 has 15 amino acids. Unmatched junction bases numbered 11, after V lost 7 bases and J lost 6 bases.

V is TRBV5-1 and J is TRBJ1-1; TRBD1 matches at 10 bases. The junction had 6 bases not matched to a gene; V was cut back by 0 bases and J by 4 bases. Looked up from germline, CDR1 is SGHRS and CDR2 is YFSETQ. The CDR3 is 16 amino acids. CDR3 in amino acids: CASSLGGTGVFTEAFF. The CDR3, as DNA: TGCGCCAGCAGCTTGGGAGGGACAGGGGTTTTCACTGAAGCTTTCTTT.

V is TRBV2 and J is TRBJ1-1, with D hard to call. Looked up from germline, CDR1 is SNHLY and CDR2 is FYNNEI. V lost 7 bases and J lost 0, with 12 bases in between. The CDR3 has 14 amino acids. In nucleotides, the CDR3 is TGTGCCAGCACGTTGGGCTTTATGAACACTGAAGCTTTCTTT. The encoded protein is CASTLGFMNTEAFF.

This sequence joins TRBV5-4 and TRBJ2-7; 7 bases are a match to TRBD1. V trimming: 7 bases; J trimming: 5 bases; junction bases outside the gene matches: 6. The CDR3 runs 12 residues. CDR1 is SGHNT and CDR2 is YYREEE in the germline V gene (reference sequence). For the CDR3, the DNA is TGTGCCAGCGGATCCCAGGGGGACGAGCAGTACTTC. It is translated as CASGSQGDEQYF.

The chain recombines TRBV19 with TRBJ2-1, with 9 nucleotides matching TRBD2. The CDR3 runs to 15 residues. J was trimmed by 9 bases and V by 2 bases; bases with no gene match: 8. The V gene's germline CDR1 is LNHDA and CDR2 SQIVND (reference sequence). The CDR3 sequence: CASSINGGGAGEQFF. The CDR3 DNA reads TGTGCCAGTAGTATAAACGGCGGGGGGGCAGGTGAGCAGTTCTTC.

The J gene is TRBJ2-7, the V gene TRBV19; D gene ambiguous. The CDR3 runs to 11 residues. The V gene lost 3 bases and the J gene lost 3 bases, with 3 bases spanning the gap. Germline V gene data show CDR1 as LNHDA and CDR2 as SQIVND (reference sequence). This CDR3 is CASSIGYEQYF. The CDR3 nucleotides read TGTGCCAGTAGTATCGGCTACGAGCAGTACTTC.

This rearrangement joins TRBV15 to TRBJ1-1, with D perhaps TRBD1 (5 bases). This CDR3 region has 14 residues. Germline V gene lookup returns CDR1 LNHNV and CDR2 YYDKDF (reference sequence). V was pared by 5 bases and J by 0 bases, with 10 bases between. CDR3 region: CATSPGGMNTEAFF. CDR3 coding DNA: TGTGCCACCAGCCCGGGGGGGATGAACACTGAAGCTTTCTTT.

This clone was seen only a few times. The rearrangement links TRBV2 to TRBJ1-1; D call uncertain. V was clipped by 9 bases and J by 5 bases, with 13 bases between them. Germline V gene sequence: CDR1 SNHLY, CDR2 FYNNEI. This CDR3 has 12 amino acids. Here the CDR3 DNA reads TGTGCCAGATTGGTCGGGGAAACTGAAGCTTTCTTT. Amino acids: CARLVGETEAFF.

CDR3 sequence: CASSPSGTGTYNEQFF. CDR3 sequence (DNA): TGTGCCAGCTCACCTTCCGGGACAGGTACCTACAATGAGCAGTTCTTC. The genes are TRBV18 and TRBJ2-1; TRBD1 matches at 8 bases. The length of the CDR3 is 16 residues. V dropped 3 bases and J dropped 2; count of bases not matched to a gene: 6. Germline CDR1 is KGHSH and CDR2 is LQKENI. Filled out from reference TRBV18 and TRBJ2-1, the complete variable domain reads NAGVMQNPRHLVRRRGQEARLRCSPMKGHSHVYWYRQLPEEGLKFMVYLQKENIIDESGMPKERFSAEFPKEGPSILRIQQVVRGDSAAYFCASSPSGTGTYNEQFFGPGTRLTVL.

The rearrangement uses TRBV9 and TRBJ1-6; 7 nucleotides line up with TRBD1. Unmatched junction bases numbered 5, after V lost 4 bases and J lost 7 bases. This CDR3 is built from 14 residues. Per the germline V gene, CDR1 is SGDLS and CDR2 is YYNGEE. The CDR3 bases are TGTGCCAGCAGCACCCGGGACAGAAATTCACCCCTCCACTTT. It specifies CASSTRDRNSPLHF.

The chain carries TRBV24-1 and TRBJ2-3; TRBD2 is a possible D gene (6 bases). The CDR3 extends over 14 amino acids. Germline V gene lookup returns CDR1 KGHDR and CDR2 SFDVKD. The germline V and J ends were trimmed by 2 bases and 4 bases, with 9 bases remaining between them. The CDR3 sequence: CATSDSGGADTQYF. The CDR3 DNA follows: TGTGCCACCAGTGATTCAGGCGGGGCAGATACGCAGTATTTT.

There are a few counts of this clone. As DNA, the CDR3 is TGTGCCAGCAGCTCGGGGGGGATGAACACTGAAGCTTTCTTT. This gives the protein CASSSGGMNTEAFF. The chain uses TRBV7-9 and TRBJ1-1; D is perhaps TRBD1 (5 bases). The CDR3 is made up of 14 amino acids. Deletions cut 4 bases from V and 0 bases from J, with 9 bases between. CDR1 is SEHNR and CDR2 is FQNEAQ in the germline V gene (reference sequence).

This clone has just one count. The V gene is TRBV4-2, the J gene TRBJ2-2, with 11 bases fitting TRBD2. Per germline, CDR1 LGHNA and CDR2 YNFKEQ. Germline trimming cut 0 bases from V and 1 base from J; bases unmatched to any gene: 4. This CDR3 spans 18 amino acids. The CDR3 reads CASSQDTSGGLNTGELFF. The CDR3 nucleotides are TGTGCCAGCAGCCAAGACACTAGCGGGGGCTTGAACACCGGGGAGCTGTTTTTT.

The J gene is TRBJ2-2, the V gene TRBV7-2; no definite D call. Germline loops: CDR1 SGHTA, CDR2 FQGNSA. Trimming pared 0 bases from V and 2 bases from J, leaving 4 bases between. The length of the CDR3 is 14 residues. DNA of the CDR3: TGTGCCAGCAGCTTAGCCCAAAACACCGGGGAGCTGTTTTTT. It translates to CASSLAQNTGELFF. Full variable domain (missing parts from reference TRBV7-2 and TRBJ2-2): GAGVSQSPSNKVTEKGKDVELRCDPISGHTALYWYRQSLGQGLEFLIYFQGNSAPDKSGLPSDRFSAERTGGSVSTLTIQRTQQEDSAVYLCASSLAQNTGELFFGEGSRLTVL.

This clone showed up just a few times. This same CDR3 is encoded by further DNA sequences in the sample. J is TRBJ1-5 and V is TRBV5-4, with 9 bases lining up with TRBD1. Germline-derived CDR1 and CDR2 are SGHNT and YYREEE (reference sequence). Trimming cost V 3 bases and J 7 bases; bases outside gene matches: 2. The CDR3 has 13 amino acids. CDR3 residues: CASSSGQGQPQHF. The CDR3, as DNA: TGTGCCAGCAGCTCGGGACAGGGCCAGCCCCAGCATTTT.

The genes are TRBV7-9 and TRBJ2-3, with 10 positions matching TRBD2. The J segment lost 4 bases and the V segment lost 5 bases, leaving 3 bases of the junction unmatched. CDR1 is SEHNR and CDR2 is FQNEAQ in the germline V gene (reference sequence). The CDR3 spans 14 residues. CDR3 sequence reads: CASSTSGVADTQYF. CDR3 coding DNA: TGTGCCAGCAGCACTAGCGGGGTGGCAGATACGCAGTATTTT.

CDR3 coding DNA: TGTGCCAGCGGACAGGGGTCTCTCGAAGCTTTCTTT. Translated: CASGQGSLEAFF. The J gene is TRBJ1-1, the V gene TRBV9, with 9 bases that match TRBD1. The V gene's germline CDR1 is SGDLS and CDR2 YYNGEE. The CDR3 runs to 12 residues. V dropped 7 bases and J dropped 8; count of bases not matched to a gene: 6. Together with reference TRBV9 and TRBJ1-1, the CDR3 gives the full variable domain: DSGVTQTPKHLITATGQRVTLRCSPRSGDLSVYWYQQSLDQGLQFLIQYYNGEERAKGNILERFSAQQFPDLHSELNLSSLELGDSALYFCASGQGSLEAFFGQGTRLTVV.

The V call is TRBV4-2, the J call TRBJ1-1; 8 nucleotides agree with TRBD1. Trimming at V came to 7 bases and at J to 0 bases, leaving 16 bases not matched to a gene. The CDR3 has 18 amino acids. Germline CDR1 reads LGHNA; CDR2 reads YNFKEQ. The CDR3 DNA sequence: TGTGCCAGCACCCAGGGGGGGTCAGGGGGCCTCATGAACACTGAAGCTTTCTTT. It yields the protein CASTQGGSGGLMNTEAFF.

This chain connects TRBV2 to TRBJ2-7; 8 positions match TRBD2. CDR1 is SNHLY and CDR2 is FYNNEI in the germline V gene. V lost 1 base and J lost 4; bases outside the gene matches: 15. The CDR3 is made up of 18 amino acids. The CDR3 sequence: CASSEERNWSGGAYEQYF. The CDR3 DNA reads TGTGCCAGCAGTGAAGAACGAAACTGGAGCGGGGGTGCTTACGAGCAGTACTTC. Based on the CDR3 plus reference TRBV2 and TRBJ2-7, the full variable domain is EPEVTQTPSHQVTQMGQEVILRCVPISNHLYFYWYRQILGQKVEFLVSFYNNEISEKSEIFDDQFSVERPDGSNFTLKIRSTKLEDSAMYFCASSEERNWSGGAYEQYFGPGTRLTVT.

J is TRBJ1-1 and V is TRBV5-1; 8 bases map to TRBD1. The CDR3 totals 13 residues. Germline CDR1 is SGHRS and CDR2 is YFSETQ. Trimming at V came to 3 bases and at J to 3 bases, leaving 1 base not matched to a gene. CDR3 protein: CASSSTGDTEAFF. The CDR3 nucleotides are TGCGCCAGCAGCTCGACAGGGGACACTGAAGCTTTCTTT.

This rearrangement joins TRBV29-1 to TRBJ2-3, with TRBD1 matching over 7 bases. The CDR3 spans 14 residues. The J segment lost 1 base and the V segment lost 7 bases, leaving 8 bases of the junction unmatched. The germline CDR1 and CDR2 sequences are SQVTM and ANQGSEA. The CDR3 DNA follows: TGCAGCGCCCAAAGGGGGACAGGCACAGATACGCAGTATTTT. Encoded protein: CSAQRGTGTDTQYF.

The V call is TRBV6-2 or TRBV6-3, the J call TRBJ2-1, with TRBD2 matching 8 bases. V gave up 2 bases and J gave up 9 bases; unmatched junction bases: 9. The CDR3 runs 15 residues. CDR1 and CDR2 from the germline V gene are MNHEY and SVGEGT. The CDR3 DNA reads as TGTGCCAGCAGTTACCGGCGGGGGGATATCGGTGAGCAGTTCTTC. Translation: CASSYRRGDIGEQFF.

The genes are TRBV18 and TRBJ1-5; maybe TRBD1 (5 bases). This CDR3 comprises 18 residues. Germline CDR1 KGHSH, CDR2 LQKENI. Deletions cut 1 base from V and 6 bases from J, with 22 bases between. CDR3 sequence (DNA): TGTGCCAGCTCACCACTGCTTCCAACTGGCAGGGAGGGTCAGCCCCAGCATTTT. Translation gives CASSPLLPTGREGQPQHF.

The rearrangement joins TRBV11-1 to TRBJ2-6; D is undetermined. The CDR3 is 18 residues long. The germline V gene encodes CDR1 SGHAT and CDR2 FQDESV (reference sequence). V lost 0 bases, J lost 4 bases, and 16 bases lay in between. Written as DNA, the CDR3 is TGTGCCAGCAGCTTAGCCCTAACGGGTGGTGCGGGGGCCAACGTCCTGACTTTC. Encoded protein: CASSLALTGGAGANVLTF.

This clone came up once. The chain couples TRBV5-1 to TRBJ2-3, with 10 bases matching TRBD1. The CDR3 extends over 15 amino acids. Losses at the gene ends were 3 bases for V and 3 bases for J; bases not matched to a gene: 4. Germline assignment: CDR1 SGHRS and CDR2 YFSETQ. The DNA for the CDR3 is TGCGCCAGCAGCTCGGGACAGGGGTTTACAGATACGCAGTATTTT. Translation: CASSSGQGFTDTQYF.

The V and J genes are TRBV7-3 and TRBJ2-2, with D possibly TRBD1 on 5 matching bases. Germline-derived CDR1 and CDR2 are SGHTA and FQGTGA. The CDR3 is made up of 14 amino acids. The V and J ends lost 6 bases and 4 bases respectively, with 12 bases between them. The CDR3 DNA follows: TGTGCCAGCAGGAGTTCAGGGCCCACCGGGGAGCTGTTTTTT. This encodes CASRSSGPTGELFF.